This T cell receptor (beta chain) was identified during a study of chemoradiotherapy in HPV16-positive cancers. Study context: Functional T-cell assays on a couple of HPV16-positive patients' cells defined candidate HPV-specific clones and common TCR motifs. Whole-study findings and limits: Candidate HPV-specific clones and E7-related TCR motifs grew in tumor during treatment. HPV-responsive T-cell expansion during chemoradiotherapy was linked to improved recurrence-free survival in HPV16-positive patients.

As concerns this clone: Its matching antigen is unknown.

Samples were taken several times over chemoradiotherapy. The repertoire was sequenced with immunoSEQ multiplex PCR; TCRdb's copy has only in-frame clones and lacks some. Of roughly 7,400 clones listed, about 74% are singletons. V shed 0 bases and J shed 2 bases, with 10 bases lying between them. CDR1 and CDR2 (germline): SGDLS, YYNGEE. CDR3 length: 15 residues. This chain uses TRBV9 with TRBJ2-3; no clear D gene. This clonotype was obtained from a human donor with HPV-associated anogenital cancer. This material consisted of tumor tissue, taken from a patient who underwent chemoradiotherapy. The CDR3 nucleotides are TGTGCCAGCAGCGTAGTAGGATCTATCACAGATACGCAGTATTTT. This translates into CASSVVGSITDTQYF.